This T cell receptor beta chain was identified during a study of blood T cell repertoires in COVID-19. This CDR3 contains 16 residues. CDR1 is SGHVS and CDR2 is FQNEAQ in the germline V gene. The ends were cut back, 5 bases at V and 8 bases at J, with 24 bases in the middle. Data came from immunoSEQ multiplex PCR; TCRdb stores just in-frame clones and leaves some out. The sample consists of approximately 110,000 clones, more than 70% of them appearing once. This TCR derives from a human donor in a cohort sampled during active COVID-19. The rearrangement uses TRBV7-8 and TRBJ1-2; maybe TRBD1 (5 bases). The sample comprised peripheral blood. The DNA for the CDR3 is TGTGCCAGCAGCCCCGAACAGGATCCGCTCGTACGGGGCTACACCTTC. This gives the protein CASSPEQDPLVRGYTF.